A single sample gave rise to the 9 T cell receptor beta chains below, sequenced in a study of T cell responses to AZD1222 COVID-19 vaccine. TCRdb keeps only in-frame clones here, not all; method: immunoSEQ multiplex PCR. This repertoire shows 90,000 to 150,000 clones, roughly 87% found once; its top ten account for under 3%. The sequences come from peripheral blood, collected 28 days after the second AZD1222 dose. These receptors all stem from an adult who received the AZD1222 COVID-19 vaccine.

The chain is built from TRBV19 and TRBJ1-2, with TRBD1 matching 7 bases. V was pared by 3 bases and J by 4 bases, with 5 bases of the junction left unmatched. CDR1 and CDR2 from the germline V gene are LNHDA and SQIVND (reference sequence). The CDR3 is 14 residues long. CDR3 sequence (DNA): TGTGCCAGTAGTATTCGACAGGGCGGCTATGGCTACACCTTC. Amino acid sequence: CASSIRQGGYGYTF. Full variable domain (rest looked up from reference TRBV19 and TRBJ1-2): DGGITQSPKYLFRKEGQNVTLSCEQNLNHDAMYWYRQDPGQGLRLIYYSQIVNDFQKGDIAEGYSVSREKKESFPLTVTSAQKNPTAFYLCASSIRQGGYGYTFGSGTRLTVV.

The genes are TRBV28 and TRBJ1-5, with D hard to call. The CDR3 sequence is 14 residues long. Germline V CDR1 and CDR2: MDHEN, SYDVKM. V lost 6 bases and J 11 bases, leaving 20 bases between the germline ends. CDR3 nucleotide sequence: TGTGCCAGCAGATTTATGGAATCCATTCCAGCCCAGCATTTT. Encoded protein: CASRFMESIPAQHF.

The chain uses TRBV12-5 and TRBJ2-3; unclear D gene. The germline gives CDR1 LGHNT, CDR2 FRNRAP. V dropped 2 bases and J dropped 5 bases, with 8 bases sitting between them. This CDR3 contains 13 residues. The CDR3 loop reads CASGLPFGDTQYF. The CDR3 nucleotides read TGTGCTAGTGGTTTGCCCTTTGGAGATACGCAGTATTTT.

J is TRBJ1-2 and V is TRBV19; TRBD1 aligns across 10 bases. J gave up 7 bases and V 7 bases, and 12 bases lay outside the gene matches. Germline V gene sequence: CDR1 LNHDA, CDR2 SQIVND (reference sequence). The CDR3 is 15 amino acids. The CDR3 spells CASTPRDRGTSGYTF. In DNA form, the CDR3 reads TGTGCCAGTACCCCCCGGGACAGGGGAACGAGTGGCTACACCTTC.

The rearrangement joins TRBV11-2 to TRBJ2-5, with D maybe TRBD1 (5 bases). The CDR3 has 13 residues. With 0 bases removed from V and 5 bases from J, the gap between germline ends came to 7 bases. CDR1 is SGHAT, CDR2 FQNNGV, per germline. The CDR3 region is CASSLEGAETQYF. In DNA, the CDR3 is TGTGCCAGCAGCTTAGAAGGGGCCGAGACCCAGTACTTC. The whole variable domain, filled in from reference TRBV11-2 and TRBJ2-5, reads EAGVAQSPRYKIIEKRQSVAFWCNPISGHATLYWYQQILGQGPKLLIQFQNNGVVDDSQLPKDRFSAERLKGVDSTLKIQPAKLEDSAVYLCASSLEGAETQYFGPGTRLLVL.

V gene TRBV24-1 combines with J gene TRBJ1-2; D possibly corresponds to TRBD1 (6 bases). Trimming left V 1 base short and J 8 bases short, with 13 bases between. The CDR3 is 14 amino acids. CDR1 and CDR2 (germline): KGHDR, SFDVKD. The CDR3: CATSDFRGAGGYTF. The CDR3 DNA follows: TGTGCCACCAGTGATTTCCGGGGGGCCGGGGGCTACACCTTC.

The rearrangement uses TRBV19 and TRBJ1-1; unclear D gene. With 5 bases removed from V and 0 bases from J, the gap between germline ends came to 7 bases. Germline CDR1 reads LNHDA; CDR2 reads SQIVND (reference sequence). The CDR3 length is 13 residues. CDR3 nucleotide sequence: TGTGCCAGTAGTGGGCCAGTGAACACTGAAGCTTTCTTT. The encoded protein is CASSGPVNTEAFF.

The chain couples TRBV6-5 to TRBJ1-2; D remains ambiguous. Trimming removed 2 bases at V and 3 bases at J, with 10 bases between. The CDR3 extends over 14 amino acids. CDR1 MNHEY and CDR2 SVGAGI come from the germline V gene. In DNA, the CDR3 is TGTGCCAGCAGTTACCGAGGAGGATACTATGGCTACACCTTC. Its translation is CASSYRGGYYGYTF.

This clone has a single count. The chain recombines TRBV5-4 with TRBJ1-2, with 9 bases lining up with TRBD1. This CDR3 is 14 amino acids long. Per germline, CDR1 SGHNT and CDR2 YYREEE (reference sequence). The V segment lost 4 bases and the J segment 2 bases; nucleotides outside the gene matches: 3. The CDR3 DNA reads TGTGCCAGCAGCGCCGGACAGGGGAACTATGGCTACACCTTC. Encoded protein: CASSAGQGNYGYTF.